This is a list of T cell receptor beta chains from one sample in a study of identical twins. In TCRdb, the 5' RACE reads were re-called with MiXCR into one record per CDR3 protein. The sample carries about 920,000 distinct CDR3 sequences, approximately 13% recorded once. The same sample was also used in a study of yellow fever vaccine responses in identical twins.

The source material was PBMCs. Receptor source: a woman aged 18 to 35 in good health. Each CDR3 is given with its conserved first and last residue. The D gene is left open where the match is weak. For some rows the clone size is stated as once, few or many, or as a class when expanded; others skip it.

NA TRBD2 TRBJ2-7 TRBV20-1 CSARDRQGLGSSYEQYF TGCAGTGCTAGAGATCGTCAGGGACTAGGGAGCTCCTACGAGCAGTACTTC
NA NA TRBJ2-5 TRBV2 CASSIDGQETQYF TGTGCCAGCAGTATCGATGGGCAAGAGACCCAGTACTTC
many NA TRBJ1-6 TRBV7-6 CASSLARTADSPLHF TGTGCCAGCAGCTTAGCTCGGACAGCTGATTCACCCCTCCACTTT
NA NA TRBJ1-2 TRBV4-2 CASSPRKGELGYTF TGTGCCAGCAGCCCCCGGAAGGGGGAACTTGGCTACACCTTC
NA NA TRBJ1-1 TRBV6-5 CASSLGSGETEAFF TGTGCCAGCAGTTTGGGGTCGGGTGAAACTGAAGCTTTCTTT
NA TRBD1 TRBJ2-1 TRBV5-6 CASSFRRQGVFIFNEQFF TGTGCCAGCAGCTTCCGAAGACAGGGGGTATTCATCTTCAATGAGCAGTTCTTC
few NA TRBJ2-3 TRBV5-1 CASSLPSLRGTDTQYF TGCGCCAGCAGCTTGCCAAGCCTGAGGGGCACAGATACGCAGTATTTT
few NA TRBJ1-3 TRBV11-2 CASSPSRHTIYF TGTGCCAGCAGTCCAAGTAGGCACACCATATATTTT
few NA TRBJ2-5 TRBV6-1 CASRPRSSYQETQYF TGTGCCAGCAGGCCCCGCTCCTCATACCAAGAGACCCAGTACTTC
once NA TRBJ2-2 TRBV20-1 CSARGRQNTGELFF TGCAGTGCTAGAGGGAGGCAGAACACCGGGGAGCTGTTTTTT
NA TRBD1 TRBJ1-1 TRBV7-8 CASSLGTGEFGAFF TGTGCCAGCAGCTTAGGGACAGGGGAGTTCGGAGCTTTCTTT
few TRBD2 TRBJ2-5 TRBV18 CASSPPPSGRGETQYF TGTGCCAGCTCACCACCCCCTAGCGGGAGAGGAGAGACCCAGTACTTC
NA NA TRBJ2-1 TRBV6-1 CASSEVRGVEQFF TGTGCCAGCAGTGAGGTCAGGGGAGTTGAGCAGTTCTTC
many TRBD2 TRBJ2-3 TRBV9 CASSQTYGAGEADTQYF TGTGCCAGCAGCCAGACCTACGGAGCGGGGGAAGCAGATACGCAGTATTTT
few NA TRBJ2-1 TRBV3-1 CASSIRTSSGNEQFF TGTGCCAGCAGCATAAGGACTTCCTCCGGGAATGAGCAGTTCTTC
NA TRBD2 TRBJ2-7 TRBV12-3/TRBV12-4 CASSGGSWGPYEQYF TGTGCCAGCAGCGGGGGGAGTTGGGGACCCTACGAGCAGTACTTC
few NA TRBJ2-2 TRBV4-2 CASSQDHVVGGNTGELFF TGTGCCAGCAGCCAAGACCATGTCGTGGGGGGCAACACCGGGGAGCTGTTTTTT
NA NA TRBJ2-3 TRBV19 CASSIGRQKGPDTQYF TGTGCCAGTAGTATAGGCAGGCAGAAAGGACCAGATACGCAGTATTTT
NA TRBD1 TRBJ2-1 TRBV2 CASMRGQGLYNEQFF TGTGCCAGCATGCGCGGACAGGGCCTCTACAATGAGCAGTTCTTC
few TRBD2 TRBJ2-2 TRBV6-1 CASSVRGVVAGVLFF TGTGCCAGCAGTGTGCGGGGGGTGGTCGCCGGGGTGCTGTTTTTT
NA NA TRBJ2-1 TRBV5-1 CASSLADTYNEQFF TGCGCCAGCAGCTTGGCTGACACATACAATGAGCAGTTCTTC
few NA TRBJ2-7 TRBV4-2 CASSQDVSHEQYF TGTGCCAGCAGCCAAGATGTTAGTCACGAGCAGTACTTC
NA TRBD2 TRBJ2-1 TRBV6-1 CASTRGLAPYNEQFF TGTGCCAGCACCCGGGGACTAGCGCCTTACAATGAGCAGTTCTTC
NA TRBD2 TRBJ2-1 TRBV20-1 CSARYSGRKNEQFF TGCAGTGCTAGGTACAGCGGGAGAAAGAATGAGCAGTTCTTC
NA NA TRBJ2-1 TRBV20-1 CSAIQGEQFF TGCAGTGCTATTCAGGGTGAGCAGTTCTTC
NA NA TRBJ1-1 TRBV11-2 CASTQIKNTEAFF TGTGCCAGCACCCAGATCAAGAACACTGAAGCTTTCTTT
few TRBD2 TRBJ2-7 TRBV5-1 CASSLPGLAGVYEQYF TGCGCCAGCAGCTTGCCTGGACTAGCGGGAGTCTACGAGCAGTACTTC
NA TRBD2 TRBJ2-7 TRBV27 CASSLGTSGRKGVEQYF TGTGCCAGCAGTTTGGGGACTAGCGGGAGAAAAGGGGTCGAGCAGTACTTC
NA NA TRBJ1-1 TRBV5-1 CASSLAEKGQNTEAFF TGCGCCAGCAGCTTGGCCGAAAAGGGCCAGAACACTGAAGCTTTCTTT
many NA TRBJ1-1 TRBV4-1 CASSQDPGDTEAFF TGCGCCAGCAGCCAAGATCCCGGGGACACTGAAGCTTTCTTT
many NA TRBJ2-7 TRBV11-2 CASSPYYEQYF TGTGCCAGCAGCCCTTACTACGAGCAGTACTTC
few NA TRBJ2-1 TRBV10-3 CAISDKGTNEQFF TGTGCCATCAGTGATAAGGGTACGAATGAGCAGTTCTTC
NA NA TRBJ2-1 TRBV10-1 CASSHEIHTGNNEQFF TGCGCCAGCAGCCACGAAATCCACACGGGGAACAATGAGCAGTTCTTC
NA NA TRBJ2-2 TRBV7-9 CASSSATGELFF TGTGCCAGCAGCTCCGCGACCGGGGAGCTGTTTTTT
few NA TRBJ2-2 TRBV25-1 CASGPGEGDTGELFF TGTGCCAGCGGCCCCGGGGAAGGCGACACCGGGGAGCTGTTTTTT
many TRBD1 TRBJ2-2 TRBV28 CASTGTGSTGELFF TGTGCCAGCACCGGGACAGGGAGCACCGGGGAGCTGTTTTTT
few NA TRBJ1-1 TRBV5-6 CASSWLEENTEAFF TGTGCCAGCAGCTGGTTGGAGGAGAACACTGAAGCTTTCTTT
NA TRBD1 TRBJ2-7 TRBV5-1 CASSLAGTGASYEQYF TGCGCCAGCAGCTTGGCAGGGACAGGGGCCTCCTACGAGCAGTACTTC
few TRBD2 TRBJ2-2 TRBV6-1 CASSATSAGELFF TGTGCCAGCAGCGCCACTAGCGCCGGGGAGCTGTTTTTT
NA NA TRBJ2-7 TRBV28 CASSLGDMSSYEQYF TGTGCCAGCAGTTTAGGGGACATGAGCTCCTACGAGCAGTACTTC
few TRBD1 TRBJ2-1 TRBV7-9 CASSQTGQKYNEQFF TGTGCCAGCAGCCAAACGGGACAGAAGTACAATGAGCAGTTCTTC
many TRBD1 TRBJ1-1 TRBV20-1 CSARGDRGNTEAFF TGCAGTGCTAGAGGGGACAGGGGGAACACTGAAGCTTTCTTT
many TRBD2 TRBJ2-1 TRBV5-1 CASSLALAGAVQFEQFF TGCGCCAGCAGCTTGGCCCTAGCGGGAGCGGTCCAATTCGAGCAGTTCTTC
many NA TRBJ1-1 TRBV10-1 CASSESTRVRAFF TGCGCCAGCAGTGAGTCGACTCGGGTCCGAGCTTTCTTT
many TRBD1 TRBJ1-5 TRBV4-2 CASSPDRLQPQHF TGTGCCAGCAGCCCGGACAGGTTACAGCCCCAGCATTTT
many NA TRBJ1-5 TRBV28 CASRKRGEGNQPQHF TGTGCCAGCAGAAAAAGGGGGGAAGGCAATCAGCCCCAGCATTTT
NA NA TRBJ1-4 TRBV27 CASSPRVNEKLFF TGTGCCAGCAGCCCCAGGGTTAATGAAAAACTGTTTTTT
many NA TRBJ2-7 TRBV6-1 CASSLENSYEQYF TGTGCCAGCAGTCTAGAAAACTCCTACGAGCAGTACTTC
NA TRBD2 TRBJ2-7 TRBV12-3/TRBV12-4 CASNIAGLWDQYF TGTGCCAGCAATATAGCGGGACTGTGGGATCAGTACTTC